A selection of T cell receptor beta chains follows, all from one sample in a study of T cells in Graves' hyperthyroidism and ophthalmopathy. TCRdb passed the multiplex PCR reads through MiXCR, listing each CDR3 protein once. This sample has some 440,000 distinct CDR3 sequences; 15% to 17% occur once, and the top ten carry around 7%. Sequenced material: blood. These TCRs come from a woman aged 18-30 years with Graves' hyperthyroidism. The conserved cysteine and the conserved F or W are not part of the CDR3 here.

>TRBJ1-6|TRBV4-1
ASSRTDGGPGAYNSPLH
>TRBJ2-1|TRBV4-1
ASSQELAPSREQF
>TRBJ2-2|TRBV5-1
ASSSDSFTGELF
>TRBJ2-5|TRBV6-6
ASSYLAGGHGETQY
>TRBJ2-1|TRBV7-9
ASTVSPGQENNEQF
>TRBJ2-2|TRBV12-3/TRBV12-4
ASSLRVVGQNANTGELF
>TRBJ1-1|TRBV20-1
SASELGGGTLNTEAF
>TRBJ1-1|TRBV12-3/TRBV12-4
ASSPTGRNTEAF
>TRBJ2-2|TRBV12-3/TRBV12-4
ASNPSWGGKNTGELF
>TRBJ1-4|TRBV7-9
ASSLVPAQQEKLF
>TRBJ2-1|TRBV5-1
ASSWGTSVGVNEQF
>TRBJ2-1|TRBV11-1
ASSLWRESGEQF
>TRBJ2-2|TRBV6-1
ASGLILGAGELF
>TRBJ2-3|TRBV27
ASMPRPSTDTQY
>TRBJ2-1|TRBV2
ASRAGTGTNEQF
>TRBJ2-4|TRBV18
ASSPLGATGRNIQY
>TRBJ2-1|TRBV5-4
ASSPDLSSYNEQF
>TRBJ2-3|TRBV20-1
SAAPTSGRGDTQY
>TRBJ2-1|TRBV7-9
ASSFGRLSYNEQF
>TRBJ2-7|TRBV6-5
ASSYGDSFYEQY
>TRBJ1-4|TRBV7-9
ASSQDWEKLF
>TRBJ2-7|TRBV15
ATSRAQGGSSYEQY
>TRBJ1-6|TRBV27
APHDRDNSPLH
>TRBJ1-6|TRBV2
AAHLYGTDSSPLH
>TRBJ2-7|TRBV10-3
AISGTYEQY
>TRBJ2-7|TRBV27
ASSLLAAHYEQY
>TRBJ2-3|TRBV12-3/TRBV12-4
ASSPTSGGPDTQY
>TRBJ2-7|TRBV9
ASSASSGQGALEQY
>TRBJ2-1|TRBV13
ASSPQVERDEQF
>TRBJ2-1|TRBV5-1
ASSPDRGGEQF
>TRBJ2-3|TRBV5-1
ASSPDRGTDTQY
>TRBJ2-7|TRBV7-6
ASSLGGGGSPIEQY
>TRBJ2-7|TRBV9
ASSVGGLASGEQY
>TRBJ2-2|TRBV6-1
ASRRFGAGELF
>TRBJ1-1|TRBV12-3/TRBV12-4
ASSYARRAF
>TRBJ1-2|TRBV5-1
ASSLEGGLNYGYT
>TRBJ2-3|TRBV7-3
ASSSGLAGGPDTQY
>TRBJ2-3|TRBV7-9
ASSLALLVGGTDTQY
>TRBJ2-7|TRBV28
ASSYVNEQY
>TRBJ2-5|TRBV6-5
ASSYNPRTSGQETQY
>TRBJ2-3|TRBV30
AWSGRLGKDTQY
>TRBJ2-7|TRBV19
ASSIGDRAYEQY
>TRBJ2-1|TRBV30
AWSLGRYNEQF
>TRBJ1-4|TRBV20-1
SARDGQVGPEGEKLF
>TRBJ1-2|TRBV13
ASSFAQGYNGYT
>TRBJ2-2|TRBV5-1
ASSFEGNTGELF
>TRBJ1-2|TRBV30
ARSVRGANYGYT
>TRBJ2-1|TRBV7-2
ASSLSRTTNEQF
>TRBJ1-1|TRBV12-3/TRBV12-4
ASTPPGTGGANTEAF
>TRBJ1-5|TRBV3-1
ASSPKQPQH
>TRBJ1-6|TRBV11-2
ASSFRQSTGTYNSPLH
>TRBJ1-4|TRBV10-3
AISESQGGEKLF